The next 17 T cell receptor beta chains were all read from a single sample in a study of cytomegalovirus exposure and HLA in healthy donors. A multiplex PCR was run with 60 Vbeta primers and 13 Jbeta primers. Assay used: immunoSEQ multiplex PCR; TCRdb lists only in-frame clones, some missing. The sample includes about 230,000 clones, 78% of them seen just once. The sample comprised PBMCs. These receptors all stem from a boy between 5 and 17 years old in good health and CMV-seronegative.

The V and J genes are TRBV5-8 and TRBJ1-1; TRBD1 aligns across 7 bases. The CDR3 is 14 residues long. CDR1 and CDR2 from the germline V gene are SGHTS and YDEGEE. Trimming removed 0 bases from V and 3 bases from J; junction bases left unmatched: 2. The CDR3 nucleotides read TGTGCCAGCAGCTTGGGACAGGGCTACACTGAAGCTTTCTTT. Its protein product is CASSLGQGYTEAFF.

Notes on this clone: One junction end does not reproduce the germline sequence, and a read error may be involved. This rearrangement joins TRBV7-2 to TRBJ2-7, with D possibly being TRBD2 (6 bases). The germline gives CDR1 SGHTA, CDR2 FQGNSA. The CDR3 consists of 16 residues. The CDR3 region is CASSIAAGRNSYEQYF. CDR3 nucleotide sequence: TGTGCCAGCAGCATAGCAGCCGGGAGAAACTCCTACGAGCAGTACTTC.

CDR3 amino acids: CASSLNQGNTEAFF. The CDR3 coding sequence is TGTGCCAGCAGCTTAAATCAGGGTAACACTGAAGCTTTCTTT. V usage is TRBV7-9 and J usage is TRBJ1-1; maybe TRBD1 (5 bases). Germline CDR1 SEHNR, CDR2 FQNEAQ (reference sequence). The CDR3 has 14 residues. V was clipped by 2 bases and J by 2 bases, with 9 bases between them.

This clone was counted only a few times. The chain has TRBV6-5 and TRBJ1-4; D unclear. V shed 0 bases and J shed 7 bases, with 12 bases lying between them. Germline CDR1 reads MNHEY; CDR2 reads SVGAGI. The CDR3 contains 15 residues. CDR3 sequence reads: CASSYSSDLFEKLFF. The CDR3 coding sequence is TGTGCCAGCAGTTACTCATCAGATTTGTTTGAAAAACTGTTTTTT.

The rearrangement joins TRBV6-5 to TRBJ1-4; possible D gene TRBD1, 6 bases. Trimming left V 8 bases short and J 8 bases short, with 21 bases between. The CDR3 has 15 amino acids. CDR1 is MNHEY and CDR2 is SVGAGI in the germline V gene. The CDR3 nucleotides read TGTGCCAGCGTTACGGGGGGAAGGGGGAACGAAAAACTGTTTTTT. Translation: CASVTGGRGNEKLFF.

The rearrangement links TRBV25-1 to TRBJ2-1, with a possible D match to TRBD1 (6 bases). With 1 base removed from V and 12 bases from J, the gap between germline ends came to 13 bases. This CDR3 region has 13 residues. CDR1 and CDR2 from the germline V gene are MGHDK and SYGVNS. CDR3 loop: CASSEFQGQRQFF. CDR3 nucleotide sequence: TGTGCCAGCAGTGAATTCCAGGGGCAGAGGCAGTTCTTC.

This rearrangement joins TRBV7-2 to TRBJ2-7, with 7 nucleotides matching TRBD1. This CDR3 contains 14 residues. Germline trimming cut 1 base from V and 2 bases from J; bases unmatched to any gene: 2. Germline V gene lookup returns CDR1 SGHTA and CDR2 FQGNSA. CDR3 sequence (DNA): TGTGCCAGCAGCTTAGGACAGGGAGCCTACGAGCAGTACTTC. This sequence encodes CASSLGQGAYEQYF.

The rearrangement joins TRBV2 to TRBJ1-5; TRBD1 matches at 8 bases. From germline, CDR1 is SNHLY and CDR2 FYNNEI. V dropped 3 bases and J dropped 1; count of bases not matched to a gene: 8. The CDR3 has 17 residues. The CDR3 DNA reads as TGTGCCAGCAGTGACGGATGGACAGGGAGCAGCAATCAGCCCCAGCATTTT. Residues: CASSDGWTGSSNQPQHF.

This sequence joins TRBV19 and TRBJ2-5; TRBD2 is a possible D gene (5 bases). The CDR3 has 13 residues. V was trimmed by 5 bases and J by 5 bases, leaving 12 bases between them. Germline CDR1 is LNHDA and CDR2 is SQIVND (reference sequence). CDR3 nucleotide sequence: TGTGCCAGTAGTCCCCGAGAGGGCGAGACCCAGTACTTC. This codes for CASSPREGETQYF.

The chain employs TRBV6-1 and TRBJ2-6; no reliable D call. The CDR3 has 15 residues. V lost 4 bases to trimming and J lost 0 bases, with 7 bases between them. CDR1 is MNHNS and CDR2 is SASEGT in the germline V gene. The CDR3 region has the DNA TGTGCCAGCAGTGCAACCGGCTCTGGGGCCAACGTCCTGACTTTC. Translating it yields CASSATGSGANVLTF.

This chain's CDR3 is CASSIGQGKGNQPQHF. The CDR3 nucleotides are TGTGCCAGCAGCATCGGACAGGGGAAGGGCAATCAGCCCCAGCATTTT. V usage is TRBV7-3 and J usage is TRBJ1-5; the match to TRBD1 covers 9 bases. V lost 5 bases and J lost 2; bases outside the gene matches: 7. Looked up from germline, CDR1 is SGHTA and CDR2 is FQGTGA. This CDR3 comprises 16 residues.

The chain couples TRBV10-3 to TRBJ2-1, with D uncertain. Germline V gives CDR1 ENHRY, CDR2 SYGVKD. The CDR3 totals 15 residues. Trimming stripped 3 bases from V and 6 bases from J, with 15 bases between. The CDR3 DNA reads as TGTGCCATCAGTGAAGAGACTCCAGTGGTCAATGAGCAGTTCTTC. Translated, it gives CAISEETPVVNEQFF.

The J gene is TRBJ1-2, the V gene TRBV13, with unresolved D. The CDR3 spans 15 residues. V dropped 4 bases and J dropped 2 bases, with 14 bases sitting between them. Germline CDR1 reads PRHDT; CDR2 reads FYEKMQ (reference sequence). CDR3 region: CASSSGLGENYGYTF. CDR3 nucleotides: TGTGCCAGCAGCTCGGGGTTAGGCGAAAACTATGGCTACACCTTC. The whole variable domain, filled in from reference TRBV13 and TRBJ1-2, reads AAGVIQSPRHLIKEKRETATLKCYPIPRHDTVYWYQQGPGQDPQFLISFYEKMQSDKGSIPDRFSAQQFSDYHSELNMSSLELGDSALYFCASSSGLGENYGYTFGSGTRLTVV.

Remarks on this clone: At one boundary the junction diverges from the germline segment, which might be a read error. The chain links TRBV27 to TRBJ1-2; no clear D. CDR3 length: 15 residues. CDR1 MNHEY and CDR2 SMNVEV come from the germline V gene (reference sequence). The CDR3, as DNA: TGTGCCAGCAGTCTATCAAATAGCTTTAACTATGGCTACCCCTTC. This translates into CASSLSNSFNYGYPF.

This chain connects TRBV9 to TRBJ2-1; 8 bases are shared with TRBD2. The CDR3 is 15 amino acids. Germline V gives CDR1 SGDLS, CDR2 YYNGEE. Trimming took 0 bases from V and 10 from J; bases not matched to a gene: 9. The CDR3 spells CASSVVGWTSREQFF. The DNA for the CDR3 is TGTGCCAGCAGCGTAGTAGGTTGGACTAGCAGGGAGCAGTTCTTC.

The rearrangement links TRBV30 to TRBJ2-3, with a weak D call TRBD1 (6 bases). V was shortened by 0 bases and J by 1 base, with 11 bases between the two germline ends. The germline V gene encodes CDR1 GTSNPN and CDR2 SVGIG (reference sequence). This CDR3 has 15 amino acids. CDR3 residues: CAWSVGQGRTDTQYF. CDR3 in DNA: TGTGCCTGGAGTGTAGGGCAGGGGCGCACAGATACGCAGTATTTT.

This clone has only a few counts. J is TRBJ1-3 and V is TRBV12-5; D is perhaps TRBD1 (5 bases). The germline V and J ends were trimmed by 3 bases and 8 bases, with 20 bases remaining between them. This CDR3 comprises 16 residues. CDR1 is LGHNT, CDR2 FRNRAP, per germline. DNA of the CDR3: TGTGCTAGTGGTTTTTGGAGGGGAGGAGTCCAGGACACCATATATTTT. Translating gives CASGFWRGGVQDTIYF.